The clone carrying this T cell receptor beta chain was seen at least ten times. Its antigen is still unknown. This entry comes from a study of CD8 T cells in ankylosing spondylitis. Findings of the study overall: Disease-linked clones, CD8+, were relatively rare in peripheral blood. Reportedly, significant enrichment of disease-linked clones occurred in matched ankylosing spondylitis synovial fluid. It appeared that ankylosing spondylitis blood was characterized by a TCR beta motif of seven or eight highly homologous variants.

The TCR beta libraries were generated through quantitative 5'-RACE incorporating molecular barcodes. A single record per CDR3 protein comes from TCRdb applying MiXCR to the 5' RACE reads. Of 450,000 to 550,000 distinct CDR3 sequences listed, about 5.4% were seen once; the top ten hold under 4.5%. The source material was blood, either unsorted or a sorted T cell fraction (not recorded which). This receptor was taken from a male donor with ankylosing spondylitis.

CDR3 sequence: CASSQVGEGNYGYTF. The CDR3 coding sequence is TGCGCCAGCAGCCAAGTCGGGGAGGGGAACTATGGCTACACCTTC. The J gene is TRBJ1-2, the V gene TRBV4-3, with D perhaps TRBD1 (5 bases). CDR3 length equals 15 residues. The V end was cut by 1 base, the J end by 2 bases, with 11 bases between. Germline assignment: CDR1 LGHNA and CDR2 YSLEER.